This entry features one TCR beta chain sequence. Its antigen is undetermined. This record comes from a study of T cell responses to AZD1222 COVID-19 vaccine. Study-wide results and limits: Seropositive at baseline were only 5 to 7 AZD1222 recipients. Unmutated variant regions reportedly attract nearly half of all spike-specific TCRs. Clonal diversity may have been underestimated in mostly white British donors.

Analyses pooled second doses at about 4 or about 12 weeks. Germline CDR1 is SGHTA and CDR2 is FQGNSA. V was clipped by 2 bases and J by 4 bases; unmatched bases: 8. The CDR3 sequence is 16 residues long. The assay was immunoSEQ multiplex PCR, and TCRdb's table has in-frame clones only and misses some. The table records around 96,000 clones, about 86% of them present only once. The origin of this receptor is an adult who received the AZD1222 COVID-19 vaccine. The specimen comprised peripheral blood, sampled 28 days after the second AZD1222 dose. V and J are TRBV7-2 and TRBJ1-2, with 9 bases fitting TRBD1. CDR3 sequence: CASSLSGQGSTYGYTF. In DNA, the CDR3 is TGTGCCAGCAGCTTATCAGGACAGGGGTCTACCTATGGCTACACCTTC. Filled out from reference TRBV7-2 and TRBJ1-2, the complete variable domain reads GAGVSQSPSNKVTEKGKDVELRCDPISGHTALYWYRQSLGQGLEFLIYFQGNSAPDKSGLPSDRFSAERTGGSVSTLTIQRTQQEDSAVYLCASSLSGQGSTYGYTFGSGTRLTVV.